This TCR beta chain was captured in a study of blood T cells in healthy people across ages. Findings and limits, study-wide: Roughly linear declines in TCR beta diversity per million T cells occurred with age. Donor CMV status was unknown, possibly confounding expanded clonotype changes. Researchers report that TCR beta diversity correlated strongly with naive T cell percentage.

The germline gives CDR1 SEHNR, CDR2 FQNEAQ (reference sequence). The CDR3 has 16 residues. J lost 5 bases, V lost 4 bases, and 13 bases had no gene match. This clonotype was recorded many times. Its cognate antigen is unknown. They isolated at least 6 million PBMCs from each sample. Together with a sample-barcoded 5' primer, a J-beta primer mix was included in a second PCR lasting about 6 to 11 cycles. Each CDR3 protein is one row after TCRdb ran MiXCR on the 5' RACE reads. The sample shows about 770,000 distinct CDR3 sequences, approximately 44% of them seen only once. The sequence derives from a man in his sixties in good health. The sequencing sample was made of blood. The chain recombines TRBV7-9 with TRBJ2-5; 7 bases align to TRBD2. This CDR3 reads CASSWSRLAARETQYF. CDR3 sequence (DNA): TGTGCCAGCAGCTGGTCGAGGCTAGCGGCGAGGGAGACCCAGTACTTC.